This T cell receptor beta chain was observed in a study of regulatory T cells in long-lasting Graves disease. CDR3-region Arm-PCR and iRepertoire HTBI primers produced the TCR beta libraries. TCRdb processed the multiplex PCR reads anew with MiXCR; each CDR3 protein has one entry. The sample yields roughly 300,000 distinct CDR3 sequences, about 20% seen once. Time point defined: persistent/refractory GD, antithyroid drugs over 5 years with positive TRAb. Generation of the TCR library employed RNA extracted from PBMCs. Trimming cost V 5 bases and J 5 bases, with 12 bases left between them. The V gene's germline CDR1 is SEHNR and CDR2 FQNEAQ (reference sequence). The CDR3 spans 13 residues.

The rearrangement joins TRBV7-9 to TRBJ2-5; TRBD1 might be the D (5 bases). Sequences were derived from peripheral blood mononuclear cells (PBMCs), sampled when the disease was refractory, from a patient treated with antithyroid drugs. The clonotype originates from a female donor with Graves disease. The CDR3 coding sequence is TGTGCCAGCAGCGTAGGGGCAATTGAGACCCAGTACTTC. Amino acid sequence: CASSVGAIETQYF.